This passage covers 5 T cell receptor beta chains from one sample sequenced in a study of human T cells and chemical hapten exposure. MiXCR was run by TCRdb on the RACE reads, yielding one entry per CDR3 protein. The sample records around 100,000 distinct CDR3 sequences, roughly 9.6% being singletons. Specified time point: patch test 1, 2 weeks after DPC sensitization. Described treatment: therapeutic diphenylcyclopropenone sensitization with weekly scalp DPC. Sample: whole blood, taken in connection with sensitization to the hapten diphenylcyclopropenone (DPC). Receptors were obtained from a woman aged 40 to 50 with alopecia areata. Some clones in this sample may be carry-over from other donors' samples.

This clonotype was detected many times. The chain has TRBV4-2 and TRBJ1-1; D gene uncertain. Trimming removed 0 bases from V and 6 bases from J, with 11 bases in between. Germline values: CDR1 LGHNA, CDR2 YNFKEQ. This CDR3 is 14 amino acids long. In DNA, the CDR3 is TGTGCCAGCAGCCAAGATCTCCGTGCCGCTGAAGCTTTCTTT. Its translation: CASSQDLRAAEAFF.

The chain combines TRBV10-3 with TRBJ2-7, with no clear D. The germline V and J ends were trimmed by 2 bases and 5 bases, with 10 bases remaining between them. The CDR3 consists of 13 residues. Germline CDR1 and CDR2: ENHRY and SYGVKD. The CDR3 sequence is CAISEPPLDEQYF. DNA of the CDR3: TGTGCCATCAGTGAGCCGCCGTTAGACGAGCAGTACTTC.

This clonotype was observed many times. This sequence joins TRBV5-4 and TRBJ2-7, with a possible D match to TRBD1 (7 bases). The CDR3 totals 15 residues. Per germline, CDR1 SGHNT and CDR2 YYREEE (reference sequence). Trimming took 3 bases from V and 0 from J, leaving 13 bases between them. Here the CDR3 DNA reads TGTGCCAGCAGCTACAACAGGGGACTCTCCTACGAGCAGTACTTC. Its translation is CASSYNRGLSYEQYF.

This clonotype was found a few times. This sequence joins TRBV7-2 and TRBJ2-5; 7 bases map to TRBD2. The junction had 6 bases not matched to a gene; V was cut back by 1 base and J by 1 base. The germline V gene encodes CDR1 SGHTA and CDR2 FQGNSA. This CDR3 has 16 amino acids. The CDR3 region is CASSLGTGGTQETQYF. CDR3 in DNA: TGTGCCAGCAGCTTAGGCACGGGGGGTACCCAAGAGACCCAGTACTTC.

This clonotype was seen many times. The chain uses TRBV7-6 and TRBJ2-3; no firm D call. This CDR3 has 16 amino acids. V was clipped by 5 bases and J by 1 base, with 16 bases between them. In germline, CDR1 is SGHVS, CDR2 FNYEAQ. The CDR3 sequence: CASSIGVGIRTDTQYF. For the CDR3, the DNA is TGTGCCAGCAGCATTGGGGTAGGGATTCGCACAGATACGCAGTATTTT.